The T cell receptor beta chain described here comes from a study of B cell selection in AIRE deficiency. The protocol was immunoSEQ multiplex PCR, while the TCRdb copy is restricted to in-frame clones and leaves out a portion. Found here are about 1,700 clones, roughly 80% of them singletons; the top ten hold roughly 1.7%. Concerning this clone itself: Its antigen is not identified.

Sorted regulatory T cells were CD4-positive, CD25-high and CD127-low or negative. Controls came from healthy donors unrelated to patients. Study results and caveats: Shared Treg sequences were biased toward short CDR3s with few non-templated nucleotide insertions. Patient Tconv and Treg cells showed healthy-like TCRBV usage, CDR3 length, diversity.

V was pared by 4 bases and J by 0 bases, with 16 bases between. The CDR3 contains 17 residues. Germline values: CDR1 MGHRA, CDR2 YSYEKL. The clonotype comes from a human donor in good health. Input material: CD4+CD25+ Tregs sorted from PBMCs. J is TRBJ2-1 and V is TRBV4-1; the D gene is possibly TRBD2 (6 bases). CDR3 sequence: CASSPLYLGSSYNEQFF. In DNA form, the CDR3 reads TGCGCCAGCAGCCCCTTATACCTCGGGAGCTCCTACAATGAGCAGTTCTTC.